This is a list of T cell receptor beta chains from one sample in a study of regulatory T cells in long-lasting Graves disease. TCRdb recomputed calls from the multiplex PCR reads with MiXCR, one row per CDR3 protein. In the table there are hundreds of thousands of distinct CDR3 sequences, about 13% of which are singletons. This sample also appeared in a second study, on T cells in Graves' hyperthyroidism and ophthalmopathy.

The starting material was peripheral blood mononuclear cells (PBMCs), obtained at new diagnosis, from a patient treated with antithyroid drugs. The receptor source for this set is a man younger than 45 with Graves disease. Each CDR3 is given with its conserved first and last residue. D genes are given only for firm matches. Size is omitted from some rows. Given values are once, few, many or a class for expanded clones.

clone size: many; D gene: .; V gene: TRBV12-3/TRBV12-4; J gene: TRBJ2-1; CDR3 DNA: TGTGCCAGCAGTTTATATCCGGGATCCTACAATGAGCAGTTCTTC; CDR3 protein: CASSLYPGSYNEQFF
clone size: many; D gene: .; V gene: TRBV18; J gene: TRBJ1-1; CDR3 DNA: TGTGCCAGCTCACGGGACGGAAGGAACACTGAAGCTTTCTTT; CDR3 protein: CASSRDGRNTEAFF
clone size: many; D gene: .; V gene: TRBV9; J gene: TRBJ1-1; CDR3 DNA: TGTGCCAGCAGTGTCATGACCTTCCAGAGCACTGAAGCTTTCTTT; CDR3 protein: CASSVMTFQSTEAFF
clone size: many; D gene: .; V gene: TRBV29-1; J gene: TRBJ1-6; CDR3 DNA: TGCAGCGTTGTGGTGGACCGAGATTCACCCCTCCACTTT; CDR3 protein: CSVVVDRDSPLHF
clone size: few; D gene: TRBD2; V gene: TRBV27; J gene: TRBJ2-7; CDR3 DNA: TGTGCCAGCCGCTGGGGGACTAGCGGGAGTCGGTCCTACGAGCAGTACTTC; CDR3 protein: CASRWGTSGSRSYEQYF
clone size: .; D gene: .; V gene: TRBV30; J gene: TRBJ1-2; CDR3 DNA: TGTGCCTGGAGTGGAGGGGGGCATGGCTACACCTTC; CDR3 protein: CAWSGGGHGYTF
clone size: .; D gene: .; V gene: TRBV18; J gene: TRBJ1-1; CDR3 DNA: TGTGCCAGCTCCCCCAATGCAGGAGGCACTGAAGCTTTCTTT; CDR3 protein: CASSPNAGGTEAFF
clone size: many; D gene: .; V gene: TRBV12-3/TRBV12-4; J gene: TRBJ2-7; CDR3 DNA: TGTGCCAGCAGCCCCGCCCCCTCCTACGAGCAGTACTTC; CDR3 protein: CASSPAPSYEQYF
clone size: many; D gene: TRBD2; V gene: TRBV19; J gene: TRBJ2-1; CDR3 DNA: TGTGCCAGTAGTAATTGGCGGGAGGGTTTGAGCTCCTACAATGAGCAGTTCTTC; CDR3 protein: CASSNWREGLSSYNEQFF
clone size: once; D gene: .; V gene: TRBV7-9; J gene: TRBJ1-6; CDR3 DNA: TGTGCCAGCAGCCCCCCCGACCCTAGTTGGGGAGGTTCACCCCTCCACTTT; CDR3 protein: CASSPPDPSWGGSPLHF
clone size: .; D gene: .; V gene: TRBV4-1; J gene: TRBJ2-3; CDR3 DNA: TGCGCCAGCAGCCAAGATCCGGCACCAGCGGCAGATACGCAGTATTTT; CDR3 protein: CASSQDPAPAADTQYF
clone size: many; D gene: .; V gene: TRBV29-1; J gene: TRBJ2-3; CDR3 DNA: TGCAGCGTTGAGGGCAAGTACACAGATACGCAGTATTTT; CDR3 protein: CSVEGKYTDTQYF
clone size: .; D gene: TRBD2; V gene: TRBV6-4; J gene: TRBJ2-3; CDR3 DNA: TGTGCCAGCAGTCAGCGGGAGGCTCCCACAGATACGCAGTATTTT; CDR3 protein: CASSQREAPTDTQYF
clone size: few; D gene: .; V gene: TRBV4-1; J gene: TRBJ2-3; CDR3 DNA: TGCGCCAGCAGCCAACCTTTCACAGATACGCAGTATTTT; CDR3 protein: CASSQPFTDTQYF
clone size: .; D gene: TRBD2; V gene: TRBV6-2/TRBV6-3; J gene: TRBJ2-2; CDR3 DNA: TGTGCCAGCAGCAGACTAGCGGGAGAGGTCGGGGAGCTGTTTTTT; CDR3 protein: CASSRLAGEVGELFF
clone size: .; D gene: .; V gene: TRBV30; J gene: TRBJ1-4; CDR3 DNA: TGTGCCTGGGACAACCGGGTTGAAAAACTGTTTTTT; CDR3 protein: CAWDNRVEKLFF
clone size: few; D gene: .; V gene: TRBV5-1; J gene: TRBJ2-5; CDR3 DNA: TGCGCCAGCAGCTTGGACAGGAAAGAGACCCAGTACTTC; CDR3 protein: CASSLDRKETQYF
clone size: few; D gene: .; V gene: TRBV6-1; J gene: TRBJ2-6; CDR3 DNA: TGTGCCAGCAGGGACAGTTTCTTCTCTGGGGCCAACGTCCTGACTTTC; CDR3 protein: CASRDSFFSGANVLTF
clone size: many; D gene: TRBD1; V gene: TRBV7-3; J gene: TRBJ1-2; CDR3 DNA: TGTGCCAGCAGCCCATACGGAGGGGGCGGCGGCTACACCTTC; CDR3 protein: CASSPYGGGGGYTF
clone size: few; D gene: TRBD2; V gene: TRBV24-1; J gene: TRBJ2-5; CDR3 DNA: TGTGCCACCAGTGATTTGAGTAGCGGGGGGGAGACCCAGTACTTC; CDR3 protein: CATSDLSSGGETQYF
clone size: few; D gene: .; V gene: TRBV7-7; J gene: TRBJ2-1; CDR3 DNA: TGTGCTAGCAGCTTATCTTCAGCGGCCAGCTCCTACAATGAGCAGTTCTTC; CDR3 protein: CASSLSSAASSYNEQFF
clone size: many; D gene: TRBD2; V gene: TRBV2; J gene: TRBJ2-5; CDR3 DNA: TGTGCCAGCATGTTGGGGGAGGGGGAGACCCAGTACTTC; CDR3 protein: CASMLGEGETQYF